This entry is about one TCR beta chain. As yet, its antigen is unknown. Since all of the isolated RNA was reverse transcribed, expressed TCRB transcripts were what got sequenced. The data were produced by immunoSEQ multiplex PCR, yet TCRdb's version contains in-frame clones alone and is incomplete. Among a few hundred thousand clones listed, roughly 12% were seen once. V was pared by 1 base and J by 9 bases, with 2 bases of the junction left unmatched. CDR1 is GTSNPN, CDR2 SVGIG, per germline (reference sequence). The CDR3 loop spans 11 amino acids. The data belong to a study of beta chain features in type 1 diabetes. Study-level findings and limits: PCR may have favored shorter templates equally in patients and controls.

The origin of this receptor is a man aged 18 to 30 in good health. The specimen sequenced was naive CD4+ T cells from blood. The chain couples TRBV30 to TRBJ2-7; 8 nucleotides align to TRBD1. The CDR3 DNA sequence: TGTGCCTGGAGTGCCGGGACAGGGCAGTACTTC. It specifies CAWSAGTGQYF.